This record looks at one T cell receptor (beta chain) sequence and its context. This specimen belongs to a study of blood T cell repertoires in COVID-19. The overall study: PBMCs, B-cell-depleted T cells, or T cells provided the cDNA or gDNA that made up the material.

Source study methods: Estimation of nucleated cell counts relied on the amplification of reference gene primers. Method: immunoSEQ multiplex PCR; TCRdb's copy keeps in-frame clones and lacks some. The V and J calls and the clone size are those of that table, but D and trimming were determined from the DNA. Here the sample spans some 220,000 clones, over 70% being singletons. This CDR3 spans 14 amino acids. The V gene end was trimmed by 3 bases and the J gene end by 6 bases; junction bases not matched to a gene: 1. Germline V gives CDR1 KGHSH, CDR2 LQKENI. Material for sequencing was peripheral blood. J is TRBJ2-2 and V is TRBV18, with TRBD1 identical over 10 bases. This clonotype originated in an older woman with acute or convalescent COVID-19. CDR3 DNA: TGTGCCAGCTCACCCGGACAGGGGGCCGGGGAGCTGTTTTTT. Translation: CASSPGQGAGELFF.